A selection of T cell receptor beta chains follows, all from one sample in a study of cytomegalovirus exposure and HLA in healthy donors. Repertoires were generated with immunoSEQ multiplex PCR, while TCRdb's copy carries only in-frame clones and drops some. Of 150,000 to 200,000 clones in the sample, about 77% are singletons; the top ten hold approximately 9.8%. The sequenced sample was PBMCs. All receptors derive from a man younger than 35 in good health and CMV-seropositive. Each CDR3 is given with its conserved first and last residue. Each record gives: CDR3 protein, CDR3 DNA, V gene, J gene, D gene, clone size. A D gene is named only where the DNA matches it firmly. Clone size is not always given. Where it is, it says once, few, many or a class for expanded clones.

cdr3_aa: CASSSNSYEQYF
cdr3_nt: TGTGCCAGCAGTTCCAACTCCTACGAGCAGTACTTC
v_call: TRBV27
j_call: TRBJ2-7
d_call: .
clone_size: .

cdr3_aa: CASSATPGDYNEQFF
cdr3_nt: TGTGCCAGCAGCGCCACCCCGGGGGACTACAATGAGCAGTTCTTC
v_call: TRBV2
j_call: TRBJ2-1
d_call: .
clone_size: few

cdr3_aa: CASSLSYEQYF
cdr3_nt: TGTGCCAGCAGTCTTTCGTACGAGCAGTACTTC
v_call: TRBV2
j_call: TRBJ2-7
d_call: .
clone_size: .

cdr3_aa: CASSLQGGSINEQFF
cdr3_nt: TGTGCCAGCAGTTTACAAGGCGGGAGTATCAATGAGCAGTTCTTC
v_call: TRBV28
j_call: TRBJ2-1
d_call: TRBD2
clone_size: .

cdr3_aa: CSVERRGQGNNEQFF
cdr3_nt: TGCAGCGTTGAACGGAGGGGACAGGGGAACAATGAGCAGTTCTTC
v_call: TRBV29-1
j_call: TRBJ2-1
d_call: TRBD1
clone_size: .

cdr3_aa: CSVGLGPGQPQHF
cdr3_nt: TGCAGCGTGGGGTTGGGGCCAGGGCAGCCCCAGCATTTT
v_call: TRBV29-1
j_call: TRBJ1-5
d_call: .
clone_size: .

cdr3_aa: CASSYSLNGEQFF
cdr3_nt: TGTGCCAGCAGTTACTCTTTGAACGGTGAGCAGTTCTTC
v_call: TRBV6-5
j_call: TRBJ2-1
d_call: .
clone_size: .

cdr3_aa: CASSLGGLGVNTEAFF
cdr3_nt: TGTGCCAGCAGCTTAGGGGGCCTGGGGGTGAACACTGAAGCTTTCTTT
v_call: TRBV5-6
j_call: TRBJ1-1
d_call: TRBD1
clone_size: .

cdr3_aa: CASSLRGGAYGYTF
cdr3_nt: TGTGCCAGCAGCTTGAGAGGGGGGGCATATGGCTACACCTTC
v_call: TRBV5-4
j_call: TRBJ1-2
d_call: .
clone_size: once

cdr3_aa: CASSEGGSFYEQYF
cdr3_nt: TGTGCCAGCAGTGAAGGCGGCTCCTTCTACGAGCAGTACTTC
v_call: TRBV6-1
j_call: TRBJ2-7
d_call: .
clone_size: .

cdr3_aa: CASSGRDRRGSAYEQYF
cdr3_nt: TGTGCCAGCAGTGGGCGGGACAGGCGCGGATCGGCGTACGAGCAGTACTTC
v_call: TRBV25-1
j_call: TRBJ2-7
d_call: TRBD1
clone_size: .

cdr3_aa: CASSYSGQGVYEQYF
cdr3_nt: TGTGCCAGCAGTTACTCGGGGCAGGGGGTCTACGAGCAGTACTTC
v_call: TRBV6-5
j_call: TRBJ2-7
d_call: TRBD1
clone_size: .

cdr3_aa: CASSPAGQGLTDTQYF
cdr3_nt: TGCGCCAGCAGCCCCGCGGGACAGGGCTTGACAGATACGCAGTATTTT
v_call: TRBV5-1
j_call: TRBJ2-3
d_call: TRBD1
clone_size: .

cdr3_aa: CATSSSEKLFF
cdr3_nt: TGTGCCACCAGCAGCAGTGAAAAACTGTTTTTT
v_call: TRBV15
j_call: TRBJ1-4
d_call: .
clone_size: .

cdr3_aa: CASSVLTSGTYNEQFF
cdr3_nt: TGTGCCAGCAGTGTTCTAACTAGCGGAACCTACAATGAGCAGTTCTTC
v_call: TRBV2
j_call: TRBJ2-1
d_call: TRBD2
clone_size: .

cdr3_aa: CASRALAGTYNEQFF
cdr3_nt: TGCGCCAGCAGGGCTCTAGCGGGGACCTACAATGAGCAGTTCTTC
v_call: TRBV10-2
j_call: TRBJ2-1
d_call: TRBD2
clone_size: .

cdr3_aa: CASSRTGTGPYEQYF
cdr3_nt: TGTGCCAGCAGCCGTACCGGGACAGGACCCTACGAGCAGTACTTC
v_call: TRBV7-2
j_call: TRBJ2-7
d_call: TRBD1
clone_size: .

cdr3_aa: CASSPMDPYVTGGEGRGAFF
cdr3_nt: TGTGCCAGCAGTCCGATGGACCCGTACGTAACAGGGGGCGAGGGGCGTGGGGCTTTCTTT
v_call: TRBV27
j_call: TRBJ1-1
d_call: TRBD1
clone_size: .

cdr3_aa: CASSYSDRGYEQYF
cdr3_nt: TGTGCCAGCAGTTACTCGGACAGGGGTTACGAGCAGTACTTC
v_call: TRBV6-5
j_call: TRBJ2-7
d_call: TRBD1
clone_size: few

cdr3_aa: CAWTEGQGIYGYTF
cdr3_nt: TGTGCCTGGACTGAGGGACAGGGGATCTATGGCTACACCTTC
v_call: TRBV30
j_call: TRBJ1-2
d_call: TRBD1
clone_size: .

cdr3_aa: CASSLGGTSGRNEQFF
cdr3_nt: TGTGCCAGCAGCTTAGGAGGGACTAGCGGGCGCAATGAGCAGTTCTTC
v_call: TRBV11-2
j_call: TRBJ2-1
d_call: TRBD2
clone_size: .

cdr3_aa: CASSLGDKDTEAFF
cdr3_nt: TGCGCCAGCAGCTTGGGGGACAAGGACACTGAAGCTTTCTTT
v_call: TRBV5-1
j_call: TRBJ1-1
d_call: .
clone_size: .

cdr3_aa: CASRFPDRATDTQYF
cdr3_nt: TGTGCCAGCAGATTCCCGGACAGGGCCACAGATACGCAGTATTTT
v_call: TRBV12-1
j_call: TRBJ2-3
d_call: .
clone_size: .

cdr3_aa: CASSLRGGPYTDTQYF
cdr3_nt: TGTGCCAGCAGCTTAAGAGGGGGACCTTACACAGATACGCAGTATTTT
v_call: TRBV13
j_call: TRBJ2-3
d_call: .
clone_size: .

cdr3_aa: CATTTGTDNNEQFF
cdr3_nt: TGTGCCACTACTACCGGGACAGACAACAATGAGCAGTTCTTC
v_call: TRBV15
j_call: TRBJ2-1
d_call: TRBD1
clone_size: .

cdr3_aa: CASSPGSQPQHF
cdr3_nt: TGTGCCAGCTCACCAGGGAGTCAGCCCCAGCATTTT
v_call: TRBV18
j_call: TRBJ1-5
d_call: .
clone_size: .

cdr3_aa: CASSSLSGIYNEQFF
cdr3_nt: TGCGCCAGCAGCTCCCTGAGCGGGATCTACAATGAGCAGTTCTTC
v_call: TRBV5-1
j_call: TRBJ2-1
d_call: TRBD2
clone_size: .

cdr3_aa: CASSFTRGLRETQYF
cdr3_nt: TGTGCCAGCAGTTTTACACGGGGGTTAAGGGAGACCCAGTACTTC
v_call: TRBV25-1
j_call: TRBJ2-5
d_call: .
clone_size: .

cdr3_aa: CASHADRAPSQPQHF
cdr3_nt: TGTGCCAGCCACGCCGACAGGGCTCCCAGTCAGCCCCAGCATTTT
v_call: TRBV5-5
j_call: TRBJ1-5
d_call: TRBD1
clone_size: .

cdr3_aa: CASSGGLTYGYTF
cdr3_nt: TGTGCCAGCAGCGGGGGACTGACGTATGGCTACACCTTC
v_call: TRBV9
j_call: TRBJ1-2
d_call: .
clone_size: .

cdr3_aa: CASSHTQNTEAFF
cdr3_nt: TGTGCTAGCAGCCATACTCAGAACACTGAAGCTTTCTTT
v_call: TRBV7-7
j_call: TRBJ1-1
d_call: .
clone_size: .

cdr3_aa: CASRKLVVVTDTQYF
cdr3_nt: TGTGCCAGCAGAAAACTAGTCGTAGTCACAGATACGCAGTATTTT
v_call: TRBV5-6
j_call: TRBJ2-3
d_call: .
clone_size: .

cdr3_aa: CASSFGTNYGYTF
cdr3_nt: TGTGCCAGCAGTTTTGGCACTAACTATGGCTACACCTTC
v_call: TRBV27
j_call: TRBJ1-2
d_call: .
clone_size: .

cdr3_aa: CSVEGEDGPQGYTF
cdr3_nt: TGCAGCGTTGAAGGGGAGGACGGTCCTCAAGGCTACACCTTC
v_call: TRBV29-1
j_call: TRBJ1-2
d_call: .
clone_size: few

cdr3_aa: CASSRQGDTQYF
cdr3_nt: TGTGCCAGCAGCCGACAGGGAGATACGCAGTATTTT
v_call: TRBV6-5
j_call: TRBJ2-3
d_call: TRBD1
clone_size: .

cdr3_aa: CSVAGGFDQPQHF
cdr3_nt: TGCAGCGTTGCGGGAGGGTTTGATCAGCCCCAGCATTTT
v_call: TRBV29-1
j_call: TRBJ1-5
d_call: .
clone_size: few

cdr3_aa: CASSGSQGSYEQYF
cdr3_nt: TGTGCCAGCAGTGGCTCACAGGGGAGCTACGAGCAGTACTTC
v_call: TRBV28
j_call: TRBJ2-7
d_call: TRBD1
clone_size: few

cdr3_aa: CASSPIYSTTNEKLFF
cdr3_nt: TGTGCCAGCAGTCCCATCTACAGTACGACTAATGAAAAACTGTTTTTT
v_call: TRBV27
j_call: TRBJ1-4
d_call: .
clone_size: .